This T cell receptor (beta chain) was identified in a study of T-cell reconstitution after alpha-beta-depleted transplantation in children. Study-wide results and limits: The authors attributed T-cell counts and diversity one year after transplant mostly to newly produced T cells. Several hundred expanded graft clones reportedly gave rise to the alpha-beta T cells present about two months after transplant.

The V gene's germline CDR1 is DFQATT and CDR2 SNEGSKA (reference sequence). This CDR3 is built from 19 residues. The ends lost 0 bases at V and 0 bases at J; junction bases unmatched: 14. This clonotype was counted at least ten times. Its antigen is not identified. A TCRbeta library incorporating unique molecular identifiers was prepared. MiXCR, run by TCRdb on the PCR reads, gives a single entry per CDR3 protein. In the table there are 200,000 or so distinct CDR3 sequences, roughly 6.3% of which are singletons. Source: PBMCs, taken before TCRalphabeta/CD19-depleted stem cell transplant. The TCR sequence derives from a girl less than two years old with combined immunodeficiency, due to receive a stem cell transplant. V and J are TRBV20-1 and TRBJ2-3; the match to TRBD2 covers 8 bases. This chain's CDR3 is CSARDLTSVTGSSTDTQYF. Written as DNA, the CDR3 is TGCAGTGCTAGAGATCTGACTAGCGTCACTGGATCTAGCACAGATACGCAGTATTTT.